Shown below are 24 T cell receptor beta chains from a single sample sequenced in a study of blood T cell repertoires in COVID-19. Clones were read by immunoSEQ multiplex PCR, and TCRdb kept only the in-frame ones, dropping some. The top ten hold just over 7% of the sample, which has about 240,000 clones, around 90% seen once. Sequencing was done on a sample of peripheral blood. Source of these receptors: a man in his 60s who had recovered from COVID-19.

This clone was detected only a few times. The chain joins TRBV5-1 to TRBJ2-7; 11 positions match TRBD2. CDR1 and CDR2 (germline): SGHRS, YFSETQ. The CDR3 spans 14 residues. After removal of 2 bases from V and 4 bases from J, the junction contained 2 bases not matched to a gene. The CDR3 DNA is TGCGCCAGCAGCTTCGGGACTAGCGGATACGAGCAGTACTTC. Translation: CASSFGTSGYEQYF.

The chain joins TRBV9 to TRBJ2-3, with 11 bases matching TRBD2. CDR3 length: 15 residues. In germline, CDR1 is SGDLS, CDR2 YYNGEE. The V gene end was trimmed by 0 bases and the J gene end by 5 bases; junction bases not matched to a gene: 2. DNA for the CDR3: TGTGCCAGCAGCGTAGGCCTAGCGGGGGGAGATACGCAGTATTTT. Its protein is CASSVGLAGGDTQYF.

The CDR3 nucleotides read TGTGCCAGCAGTTGGGGGGAGCTGAACACTGAAGCTTTCTTT. Protein sequence: CASSWGELNTEAFF. The genes are TRBV7-9 and TRBJ1-1; D possibly corresponds to TRBD1 (5 bases). Trimming left V 6 bases short and J 0 bases short, with 11 bases between. Germline CDR1 and CDR2: SEHNR and FQNEAQ (reference sequence). The CDR3 consists of 14 residues. Based on the CDR3 plus reference TRBV7-9 and TRBJ1-1, the full variable domain is DTGVSQNPRHKITKRGQNVTFRCDPISEHNRLYWYRQTLGQGPEFLTYFQNEAQLEKSRLLSDRFSAERPKGSFSTLEIQRTEQGDSAMYLCASSWGELNTEAFFGQGTRLTVV.

The chain uses TRBV18 and TRBJ2-2; tentative D call: TRBD1 (6 bases). Germline CDR1 KGHSH, CDR2 LQKENI. Deletions cut 5 bases from V and 1 base from J, with 8 bases between. The CDR3 consists of 14 residues. Here the CDR3 DNA reads TGTGCCAGCTCATCGGGACAGAACACCGGGGAGCTGTTTTTT. Protein sequence: CASSSGQNTGELFF. Looking up the rest from reference TRBV18 and TRBJ2-2 gives the full variable domain: NAGVMQNPRHLVRRRGQEARLRCSPMKGHSHVYWYRQLPEEGLKFMVYLQKENIIDESGMPKERFSAEFPKEGPSILRIQQVVRGDSAAYFCASSSGQNTGELFFGEGSRLTVL.

V gene TRBV6-1 combines with J gene TRBJ1-2, with D tentatively TRBD1 (5 bases). Trimming pared 1 base from V and 4 bases from J, leaving 13 bases between. CDR1 and CDR2 from the germline V gene are MNHNS and SASEGT. This CDR3 has 15 amino acids. CDR3 in amino acids: CASSEVAGPPYGYTF. The CDR3 nucleotides read TGTGCCAGCAGTGAAGTGGCAGGGCCCCCCTATGGCTACACCTTC.

This chain joins TRBV7-8 and TRBJ1-1; D is uncertain. The germline V gene has CDR1 SGHVS and CDR2 FQNEAQ. The length of the CDR3 is 15 residues. V shed 6 bases and J shed 0 bases, with 14 bases lying between them. In DNA form, the CDR3 reads TGTGCCAGCAGTCCCGGACGGGGAATGAACACTGAAGCTTTCTTT. It translates to CASSPGRGMNTEAFF.

The gene calls are TRBV5-5 and TRBJ2-7; 8 bases fit TRBD2. Germline V gene sequence: CDR1 SGHKS, CDR2 YYEKEE (reference sequence). V dropped 4 bases and J dropped 7; count of bases not matched to a gene: 7. This CDR3 is 13 amino acids long. This CDR3 reads CASSTRGGSEQYF. DNA of the CDR3: TGTGCCAGCAGCACCCGGGGGGGTAGTGAGCAGTACTTC.

This clone was seen once. This rearrangement joins TRBV20-1 to TRBJ1-5; 9 bases map to TRBD1. CDR3 size: 14 residues. The V gene end was trimmed by 3 bases and the J gene end by 7 bases; junction bases not matched to a gene: 7. Looked up from germline, CDR1 is DFQATT and CDR2 is SNEGSKA (reference sequence). The CDR3 loop is CSASEGQGRQPQHF. CDR3 in DNA: TGCAGTGCTAGTGAGGGACAGGGAAGGCAGCCCCAGCATTTT.

The table lists this clone with a count of one. Other DNA sequences within the sample encode an identical CDR3. The chain couples TRBV11-3 to TRBJ2-3, with 8 positions matching TRBD2. The germline V gene has CDR1 SGHNT and CDR2 YENEEA. CDR3 length equals 15 residues. The J segment lost 1 base and the V segment lost 6 bases, leaving 6 bases of the junction unmatched. DNA for the CDR3: TGTGCCAGCAGTCTGGATAGCGGGGGCACAGATACGCAGTATTTT. It encodes CASSLDSGGTDTQYF.

The V gene is TRBV6-1, the J gene TRBJ2-3, with D maybe TRBD2 (7 bases). The germline V gene has CDR1 MNHNS and CDR2 SASEGT. This CDR3 has 15 residues. Deletions cut 3 bases from V and 7 bases from J, with 17 bases between. CDR3 sequence: CASSDLRGAKYTQYF. For the CDR3, the DNA is TGTGCCAGCAGTGACCTACGGGGGGCCAAGTATACGCAGTATTTT.

The V call is TRBV7-9, the J call TRBJ2-3, with 7 bases identical to TRBD1. V lost 1 base, J lost 2 bases, and 3 bases stayed unmatched. Per the germline V gene, CDR1 is SEHNR and CDR2 is FQNEAQ (reference sequence). The CDR3 is made up of 15 amino acids. The CDR3 coding sequence is TGTGCCAGCAGCTTAGGACAGGGAGACACAGATACGCAGTATTTT. This encodes CASSLGQGDTDTQYF.

V usage is TRBV24-1 and J usage is TRBJ1-5; a possible D gene is TRBD1 (6 bases). The CDR3 runs 16 residues. Trimming removed 3 bases from V and 4 bases from J, with 15 bases in between. CDR1 and CDR2 from the germline V gene are KGHDR and SFDVKD. The CDR3, as DNA: TGTGCCACCAGTGATGGAAAACAGGGAGTAAATCAGCCCCAGCATTTT. Its protein product is CATSDGKQGVNQPQHF.

J is TRBJ1-2 and V is TRBV18; TRBD1 aligns across 7 bases. This CDR3 is 14 amino acids long. Germline V CDR1 and CDR2: KGHSH, LQKENI. V was pared by 2 bases and J by 3 bases, with 3 bases of the junction left unmatched. The CDR3 reads CASSPRQGDYGYTF. The CDR3 nucleotides are TGTGCCAGCTCACCAAGACAGGGTGACTATGGCTACACCTTC. Filled out from reference TRBV18 and TRBJ1-2, the complete variable domain reads NAGVMQNPRHLVRRRGQEARLRCSPMKGHSHVYWYRQLPEEGLKFMVYLQKENIIDESGMPKERFSAEFPKEGPSILRIQQVVRGDSAAYFCASSPRQGDYGYTFGSGTRLTVV.

CDR3 amino acids: CASSQVGGVLAKNIQYF. Here the CDR3 DNA reads TGCGCCAGCAGCCAAGTAGGCGGGGTCTTAGCCAAAAACATTCAGTACTTC. The chain links TRBV4-1 to TRBJ2-4; D possibly corresponds to TRBD2 (6 bases). This CDR3 has 17 residues. Germline CDR1 and CDR2: MGHRA and YSYEKL. The germline V and J ends were trimmed by 1 base and 0 bases, with 13 bases remaining between them.

The chain links TRBV5-6 to TRBJ1-6; tentative D call: TRBD1 (5 bases). Germline V lookup: CDR1 SGHDT, CDR2 YYEEEE. V lost 0 bases to trimming and J lost 7 bases, with 14 bases between them. This CDR3 region has 16 residues. The CDR3 protein is CASSLGPGTGNSPLHF. Written as DNA, the CDR3 is TGTGCCAGCAGCTTGGGTCCTGGTACAGGAAATTCACCCCTCCACTTT.

The chain joins TRBV11-2 to TRBJ1-2; 7 bases map to TRBD1. Per germline, CDR1 SGHAT and CDR2 FQNNGV. This CDR3 contains 14 residues. V shed 5 bases, J shed 4 bases, and the junction held 7 bases outside the gene matches. As DNA, the CDR3 is TGTGCCAGCAGCCTTGATGGGACAGTCTATGGCTACACCTTC. Encoded protein: CASSLDGTVYGYTF.

The chain joins TRBV5-6 to TRBJ2-5; 14 bases are shared with TRBD2. Per the germline V gene, CDR1 is SGHDT and CDR2 is YYEEEE. V shed 4 bases and J 2 bases; nucleotides not matched to a gene: 1. CDR3 size: 15 residues. The CDR3 loop reads CASSRTSGGQETQYF. CDR3 nucleotide sequence: TGTGCCAGCAGCCGGACTAGCGGGGGGCAAGAGACCCAGTACTTC. The variable domain in full, completed from reference TRBV5-6 and TRBJ2-5, reads DAGVTQSPTHLIKTRGQQVTLRCSPKSGHDTVSWYQQALGQGPQFIFQYYEEEERQRGNFPDRFSGHQFPNYSSELNVNALLLGDSALYLCASSRTSGGQETQYFGPGTRLLVL.

This chain links TRBV2 with TRBJ1-5, with 7 bases identical to TRBD1. J lost 7 bases, V lost 4 bases, and 13 bases had no gene match. The CDR3 runs to 16 residues. The V gene's germline CDR1 is SNHLY and CDR2 FYNNEI. The CDR3 protein is CASSGKGATGQQPQHF. The CDR3 region has the DNA TGTGCCAGCAGTGGAAAAGGGGCGACAGGGCAGCAGCCCCAGCATTTT.

The V call is TRBV25-1, the J call TRBJ2-5; 10 bases agree with TRBD1. Per the germline V gene, CDR1 is MGHDK and CDR2 is SYGVNS. The V segment lost 10 bases and the J segment 4 bases; nucleotides outside the gene matches: 18. The CDR3 extends over 17 amino acids. CDR3 DNA sequence: TGTGCCACAACTCCGAAGTACGGGACAGGGGTTGGAGAGACCCAGTACTTC. It yields the protein CATTPKYGTGVGETQYF.

This chain connects TRBV7-9 to TRBJ1-4, with TRBD1 identical over 9 bases. This CDR3 has 16 residues. Germline assignment: CDR1 SEHNR and CDR2 FQNEAQ (reference sequence). Trimming cost V 0 bases and J 2 bases; bases outside gene matches: 1. The CDR3 DNA is TGTGCCAGCAGCTTAGCGGACAGGGGCACTAATGAAAAACTGTTTTTT. It encodes CASSLADRGTNEKLFF.

The rearrangement joins TRBV6-5 to TRBJ2-3, with D tentatively TRBD2 (5 bases). CDR1 and CDR2 (germline): MNHEY, SVGAGI. Deletions cut 8 bases from V and 6 bases from J, with 18 bases between. This CDR3 has 14 amino acids. The CDR3 coding sequence is TGTGCCAGCCGAGAGGACCTAGCTGTCGATACGCAGTATTTT. Translating gives CASREDLAVDTQYF.

The rearrangement uses TRBV11-2 and TRBJ1-3; D is ambiguous. Germline assignment: CDR1 SGHAT and CDR2 FQNNGV. V dropped 5 bases and J dropped 0 bases, with 17 bases sitting between them. There are 17 residues in the CDR3. For the CDR3, the DNA is TGTGCCAGCAGCCCATCTTTCCGGGTCGACTCTGGAAACACCATATATTTT. This codes for CASSPSFRVDSGNTIYF.

The chain combines TRBV5-6 with TRBJ2-1, with 9 nucleotides matching TRBD1. J gave up 8 bases and V 2 bases, and 5 bases lay outside the gene matches. CDR1 and CDR2 from the germline V gene are SGHDT and YYEEEE. The CDR3 is 14 residues long. CDR3 DNA: TGTGCCAGCAGCTTCGGGACAGGGCTCCATGAGCAGTTCTTC. Translated, it gives CASSFGTGLHEQFF.

The gene calls are TRBV5-1 and TRBJ1-6; D is unclear. The CDR3 has 13 amino acids. The germline V gene encodes CDR1 SGHRS and CDR2 YFSETQ. V was pared by 7 bases and J by 5 bases, with 10 bases between. The DNA for the CDR3 is TGCGCCAGCGCCCGGCAGGATAATTCACCCCTCCACTTT. Its translation is CASARQDNSPLHF.